These 17 T cell receptor beta chains came from one sample sequenced in a study of T cells in Graves' hyperthyroidism and ophthalmopathy. Amplification yielded TCR beta CDR3 regions, with RNA transcripts as the source. HTBI primers drove first-round RT-PCR of the TCR CDR3. Using its own MiXCR run on the multiplex PCR reads, TCRdb lists one record per CDR3 protein. The data show about 400,000 distinct CDR3 sequences, roughly an eighth seen once. Sequencing input: blood. Receptor source: a woman in her late teens or twenties with Graves' hyperthyroidism.

In its sample, this clonotype was seen many times. The chain recombines TRBV20-1 with TRBJ2-7; D is unclear. In germline, CDR1 is DFQATT, CDR2 SNEGSKA (reference sequence). The CDR3 totals 14 residues. Between the trimmed V and J ends, which lost 6 bases and 6 bases, there was a span of 21 bases. As DNA, the CDR3 is TGCAGTGCCTCCCAAGCGAGCCTATACGCCGAGCAGTACTTC. Translation: CSASQASLYAEQYF.

Ten or more counts support this clonotype. The chain recombines TRBV12-3 or TRBV12-4 with TRBJ2-5; TRBD2 is a possible D gene (5 bases). The V end lost 3 bases, the J end lost 2 bases, and 10 bases lay between the germline ends. There are 14 residues in the CDR3. As DNA, the CDR3 is TGTGCCAGCAGTTTGGCTAGCTGGCAAGAGACCCAGTACTTC. Residues: CASSLASWQETQYF.

This clonotype was seen ten or more times. The chain employs TRBV12-3 or TRBV12-4 and TRBJ2-5; 8 bases agree with TRBD1. This CDR3 has 13 amino acids. V shed 6 bases and J 4 bases; nucleotides not matched to a gene: 4. The CDR3 here is CASRQQGGETQYF. DNA for the CDR3: TGTGCCAGCAGGCAACAGGGGGGAGAGACCCAGTACTTC.

The sample holds many counts of this clonotype. The chain is built from TRBV3-1 and TRBJ1-2; 7 nucleotides line up with TRBD1. V shed 5 bases, J shed 8 bases, and the junction held 5 bases outside the gene matches. Germline V CDR1 and CDR2: LGHDT, YNNKEL (reference sequence). This CDR3 is built from 12 residues. CDR3 protein: CASSYHRGGYTF. The CDR3 coding sequence is TGTGCCAGCAGCTACCACAGGGGCGGCTACACCTTC.

This clonotype has at least ten counts. This sequence joins TRBV5-1 and TRBJ1-1; D is unclear. Germline V CDR1 and CDR2: SGHRS, YFSETQ. The V end lost 0 bases, the J end lost 3 bases, and 9 bases lay between the germline ends. The length of the CDR3 is 14 residues. CDR3 sequence (DNA): TGCGCCAGCAGCTTGGGAAACGGAGACACTGAAGCTTTCTTT. Protein product: CASSLGNGDTEAFF. Supplemented by reference TRBV5-1 and TRBJ1-1, the full variable domain reads KAGVTQTPRYLIKTRGQQVTLSCSPISGHRSVSWYQQTPGQGLQFLFEYFSETQRNKGNFPGRFSGRQFSNSRSEMNVSTLELGDSALYLCASSLGNGDTEAFFGQGTRLTVV.

A word on this clonotype: This clone may be a read error of a much larger clone one base away. This chain connects TRBV20-1 to TRBJ2-7; 10 bases are shared with TRBD1. V was pared by 8 bases and J by 3 bases, with 4 bases of the junction left unmatched. This CDR3 region has 12 residues. Germline V gives CDR1 DFQATT, CDR2 SNEGSKA (reference sequence). The CDR3 bases are TGCAGTCCCCGGACAGGGGGCTACGAGCAGTACTTC. This codes for CSPRTGGYEQYF.

In this sample, this clonotype turned up many times. V is TRBV5-6 and J is TRBJ2-5, with D perhaps being TRBD1 or TRBD2 (5 bases each). This CDR3 has 14 amino acids. In germline, CDR1 is SGHDT, CDR2 YYEEEE. V was shortened by 5 bases and J by 2 bases, with 13 bases between the two germline ends. This CDR3 reads CASSMGRLQETQYF. Here the CDR3 DNA reads TGTGCCAGCAGTATGGGACGGTTACAAGAGACCCAGTACTTC.

This clonotype was picked up many times. The chain employs TRBV12-3 or TRBV12-4 and TRBJ2-3; 7 bases agree with TRBD1. V shed 6 bases, J shed 4 bases, and the junction held 7 bases outside the gene matches. This CDR3 spans 14 amino acids. The CDR3 loop is CASSPGQWSDTQYF. CDR3 nucleotide sequence: TGTGCCAGCAGCCCGGGACAGTGGTCAGATACGCAGTATTTT.

This clonotype was seen a handful of times. The genes are TRBV4-3 and TRBJ2-3; tentatively, D is TRBD1 (5 bases). V lost 1 base, J lost 1 base, and 9 bases lay in between. The length of the CDR3 is 15 residues. Germline CDR1 and CDR2: LGHNA and YSLEER. In DNA form, the CDR3 reads TGCGCCAGCAGCCAAGTTGTCAGGGGCACAGATACGCAGTATTTT. Translating gives CASSQVVRGTDTQYF.

The chain carries TRBV6-1 and TRBJ2-5, with 11 bases that match TRBD2. The germline gives CDR1 MNHNS, CDR2 SASEGT. V was pared by 6 bases and J by 4 bases, with 10 bases of the junction left unmatched. The CDR3 runs to 16 residues. Here the CDR3 DNA reads TGTGCCAGCAGCCCCGGGACTAGCGGAGATCTAGAGACCCAGTACTTC. Translating gives CASSPGTSGDLETQYF.

This clonotype was seen repeatedly, ten times or more. The chain employs TRBV7-2 and TRBJ2-2; 8 positions agree with TRBD1. The CDR3 has 18 residues. The ends lost 1 base at V and 1 base at J; junction bases unmatched: 8. Germline assignment: CDR1 SGHTA and CDR2 FQGNSA. This CDR3 is CASSLESSGTGNTGELFF. The CDR3 DNA reads as TGTGCCAGCAGCTTAGAATCATCCGGGACAGGGAACACCGGGGAGCTGTTTTTT.

This clonotype was seen a handful of times. This chain uses TRBV4-1 with TRBJ2-6; D may be TRBD1 (5 bases). The germline CDR1 and CDR2 sequences are MGHRA and YSYEKL. The CDR3 is 15 residues long. The V end lost 0 bases, the J end lost 3 bases, and 6 bases lay between the germline ends. The CDR3 DNA reads as TGCGCCAGCAGCCAAGAGCAGGGTGGGGCCAACGTCCTGACTTTC. Translating gives CASSQEQGGANVLTF.

This clonotype was observed at least ten times. The CDR3 nucleotides read TGCAGCGTTTGGACGGTCTCCTACGAGCAGTACTTC. This codes for CSVWTVSYEQYF. This sequence joins TRBV29-1 and TRBJ2-7; D call uncertain. CDR1 SQVTM and CDR2 ANQGSEA come from the germline V gene. V dropped 5 bases and J dropped 0 bases, with 8 bases sitting between them. This CDR3 region has 12 residues.

The chain links TRBV3-1 to TRBJ2-1, with TRBD2 identical over 11 bases. V dropped 1 base and J dropped 5; count of bases not matched to a gene: 4. Germline CDR1 is LGHDT and CDR2 is YNNKEL (reference sequence). CDR3 length: 16 residues. The CDR3 loop reads CASSQAGTSGNNEQFF. The CDR3 DNA is TGTGCCAGCAGCCAAGCCGGGACTAGCGGCAACAATGAGCAGTTCTTC.

This clonotype was recorded at least ten times. CDR3 DNA sequence: TGTGCCGTTAACTCTTTAGAAGCTTTCTTT. This translates into CAVNSLEAFF. The rearrangement uses TRBV30 and TRBJ1-1; D remains unclear. Trimming stripped 8 bases from V and 8 bases from J, with 12 bases between. CDR1 is GTSNPN and CDR2 is SVGIG in the germline V gene (reference sequence). The CDR3 sequence is 10 residues long. Complete variable domain (other parts from reference TRBV30 and TRBJ1-1): SQTIHQWPATLVQPVGSPLSLECTVEGTSNPNLYWYRQAAGRGLQLLFYSVGIGQISSEVPQNLSASRPQDRQFILSSKKLLLSDSGFYLCAVNSLEAFFGQGTRLTVV.

The chain is built from TRBV27 and TRBJ2-1; 7 bases are shared with TRBD2. Germline lookup yields CDR1 MNHEY and CDR2 SMNVEV (reference sequence). V shed 1 base, J shed 15 bases, and the junction held 9 bases outside the gene matches. The CDR3 is 13 residues long. This chain's CDR3 is CASSLFAGVGMFF. The CDR3, as DNA: TGTGCCAGCAGTTTATTCGCGGGGGTGGGTATGTTCTTC.

This clonotype was seen a handful of times. V gene TRBV12-3 or TRBV12-4 combines with J gene TRBJ2-2; possible D gene TRBD2, 6 bases. V lost 1 base and J lost 0, with 15 bases in between. CDR3 length: 18 residues. The CDR3 nucleotides are TGTGCCAGCAGTTTAGAGCTTGGCGGGACCACGAACACCGGGGAGCTGTTTTTT. This sequence encodes CASSLELGGTTNTGELFF.